These 25 T cell receptor beta chains share one sample of origin, sequenced in a study of T cells in Graves' hyperthyroidism and ophthalmopathy. The investigators amplified TCR beta CDR3 regions from RNA transcripts. A set of HTBI primers served as the primers for a first-round RT-PCR of the TCR CDR3. A single record per CDR3 protein comes from TCRdb applying MiXCR to the multiplex PCR reads. The sample includes fewer than 45,000 distinct CDR3 sequences, 49% of them seen just once. The sequenced sample was blood. The source is a woman between 50 and 59 years old with Graves' hyperthyroidism that later progressed to Graves' ophthalmopathy.

The count of this clonotype is one. V and J are TRBV20-1 and TRBJ1-5, with no clear D. The CDR3 covers 14 residues. V dropped 3 bases and J dropped 5 bases, with 14 bases sitting between them. Germline CDR1 reads DFQATT; CDR2 reads SNEGSKA (reference sequence). The CDR3 reads CSASGVGEDQPQHF. The CDR3 DNA reads as TGCAGTGCTAGTGGAGTTGGGGAAGATCAGCCCCAGCATTTT.

This clonotype was picked up many times. The chain combines TRBV5-4 with TRBJ1-4, with D perhaps TRBD1 (5 bases). Trimming removed 0 bases at V and 5 bases at J, with 8 bases between. Germline assignment: CDR1 SGHNT and CDR2 YYREEE (reference sequence). There are 14 residues in the CDR3. The CDR3 sequence: CASSLGQTNEKLFF. CDR3 nucleotide sequence: TGTGCCAGCAGCTTGGGACAGACAAATGAAAAACTGTTTTTT.

The chain links TRBV20-1 to TRBJ2-2; 11 positions match TRBD2. The CDR3 has 15 amino acids. Germline-derived CDR1 and CDR2 are DFQATT and SNEGSKA (reference sequence). Trimming at V came to 0 bases and at J to 4 bases, leaving 1 base not matched to a gene. This CDR3 is CSARELAGVTGELFF. For the CDR3, the DNA is TGCAGTGCTAGAGAACTAGCGGGAGTCACCGGGGAGCTGTTTTTT.

This chain connects TRBV20-1 to TRBJ2-1; TRBD2 agrees at 12 bases. V gave up 2 bases and J gave up 2 bases; unmatched junction bases: 4. The CDR3 loop spans 16 amino acids. Germline V gives CDR1 DFQATT, CDR2 SNEGSKA (reference sequence). CDR3 protein: CSARLAGGQTYNEQFF. The CDR3 region has the DNA TGCAGTGCTAGACTAGCGGGAGGGCAAACCTACAATGAGCAGTTCTTC.

By sample fraction, this clonotype is medium-sized. The rearrangement links TRBV24-1 to TRBJ1-1; D gene unclear. V was trimmed by 5 bases and J by 2 bases, leaving 5 bases between them. The CDR3 has 12 residues. CDR1 and CDR2 (germline): KGHDR, SFDVKD. The CDR3 here is CATSGGNTEAFF. CDR3 nucleotide sequence: TGTGCCACCAGTGGGGGTAACACTGAAGCTTTCTTT.

This clonotype was seen many times. The chain combines TRBV7-9 with TRBJ2-2; D gene unclear. The CDR3 extends over 16 amino acids. Germline CDR1 reads SEHNR; CDR2 reads FQNEAQ (reference sequence). Between the trimmed V and J ends, which lost 1 base and 1 base, there was a span of 10 bases. DNA of the CDR3: TGTGCCAGCAGCTTAGTTTCAGGCCTGAACACCGGGGAGCTGTTTTTT. Its protein is CASSLVSGLNTGELFF.

This clonotype was seen ten or more times. The rearrangement joins TRBV6-6 to TRBJ2-7; 8 bases fit TRBD1. V shed 5 bases and J 5 bases; nucleotides not matched to a gene: 8. The CDR3 has 14 residues. Germline CDR1 is MNHNY and CDR2 is SVGAGI (reference sequence). The CDR3 bases are TGTGCCAGCAGTCCCCGGACAGGGTGGAACGAGCAGTACTTC. This gives the protein CASSPRTGWNEQYF.

The V call is TRBV20-1, the J call TRBJ2-5; D perhaps matches TRBD2 (5 bases). CDR3 length: 12 residues. Germline CDR1 and CDR2: DFQATT and SNEGSKA (reference sequence). The V and J ends lost 2 bases and 2 bases respectively, with 6 bases between them. CDR3 amino acids: CSARREQETQYF. The CDR3 DNA sequence: TGCAGTGCTAGAAGGGAGCAAGAGACCCAGTACTTC.

Notes on this clonotype: One end of the junction varies from germline; a read error may be responsible. For the CDR3, the DNA is TGTGCCAACAGTTACACGGACAGGGGACCGCATTTT. Its protein is CANSYTDRGPHF. The rearrangement links TRBV6-5 to TRBJ1-5; 9 bases map to TRBD1. The CDR3 is 12 residues long. The germline gives CDR1 MNHEY, CDR2 SVGAGI.

Points on this clonotype: The junction shows a germline mismatch at one end, possibly a read error. This rearrangement joins TRBV13 to TRBJ2-2, with D unresolved. The CDR3 length is 14 residues. Germline lookup yields CDR1 PRHDT and CDR2 FYEKMQ (reference sequence). In nucleotides, the CDR3 is TGTGCCAGCAGCTTAGTCACCCACACAGGGGAGCTGTTTTTT. Its translation is CASSLVTHTGELFF.

Concerning this clonotype: A single base separates this from a much larger clone, so it may be a read error. The J gene is TRBJ2-3, the V gene TRBV11-2; D is perhaps TRBD2 (5 bases). This CDR3 is built from 16 residues. Germline V lookup: CDR1 SGHAT, CDR2 FQNNGV. CDR3: CACSRRGPSSTDTQYF. CDR3 coding DNA: TGTGCCTGCAGCCGACGCGGGCCCTCTAGTACAGATACGCAGTATTTT.

In this sample, this clonotype turned up once. The chain carries TRBV15 and TRBJ2-7, with a possible D match to TRBD1 (5 bases). V was shortened by 6 bases and J by 1 base, with 13 bases between the two germline ends. Per germline, CDR1 LNHNV and CDR2 YYDKDF (reference sequence). CDR3 length: 14 residues. CDR3: CATSLGQKSYEQYF. CDR3 nucleotides: TGTGCCACCAGTTTGGGGCAGAAATCCTACGAGCAGTACTTC.

To note about this clonotype: Since no conserved phenylalanine or tryptophan closes the CDR3, a read error is the likely cause. This rearrangement joins TRBV5-1 to TRBJ2-7, with a possible D match to TRBD1 (5 bases). The CDR3 is made up of 12 amino acids. Germline V gene sequence: CDR1 SGHRS, CDR2 YFSETQ. V lost 7 bases, J lost 5 bases, and 13 bases lay in between. CDR3 sequence (DNA): TGCGCCAGCTCGCAGGGAAACCACGAGCAGTACCTC. This sequence encodes CASSQGNHEQYL.

A word on this clonotype: A much larger clone lies one base from this, so it may be a read error. J is TRBJ2-7 and V is TRBV27; D unclear. The CDR3 is 17 amino acids. The germline CDR1 and CDR2 sequences are MNHEY and SMNVEV (reference sequence). CDR3 sequence: CASSRSRSRSYYYEQCF. For the CDR3, the DNA is TGTGCCAGCAGCCGATCTCGCTCGAGGTCATATTACTACGAGCAGTGCTTC.

Comments on this clonotype: Sequence at one end of the junction differs from germline and may be a read error. The gene calls are TRBV5-1 and TRBJ2-3; D ambiguous. CDR3 size: 11 residues. Germline values: CDR1 SGHRS, CDR2 YFSETQ. The CDR3 sequence is CASGPDGTQYF. CDR3 DNA sequence: TGCGCCAGCGGCCCGGACGGCACGCAATATTTT. Drawing the rest from reference TRBV5-1 and TRBJ2-3, the complete variable domain is KAGVTQTPRYLIKTRGQQVTLSCSPISGHRSVSWYQQTPGQGLQFLFEYFSETQRNKGNFPGRFSGRQFSNSRSEMNVSTLELGDSALYLCASGPDGTQYFGPGTRLTVL.

The rearrangement joins TRBV9 to TRBJ2-5; maybe TRBD1 (5 bases). Germline loops: CDR1 SGDLS, CDR2 YYNGEE. Trimming took off 3 bases at V and 4 bases at J, with 7 bases between the two ends. This CDR3 contains 12 residues. The CDR3 spells CASSAQGETQYF. In DNA, the CDR3 is TGTGCCAGCAGCGCGCAGGGAGAGACCCAGTACTTC.

This clonotype was seen just once. The CDR3 loop reads CSAELAQDNSPLHF. DNA for the CDR3: TGCAGTGCTGAACTAGCACAGGATAATTCACCCCTCCACTTT. This rearrangement joins TRBV20-1 to TRBJ1-6; maybe TRBD1 (5 bases). The germline V gene has CDR1 DFQATT and CDR2 SNEGSKA (reference sequence). The CDR3 runs to 14 residues. With 5 bases removed from V and 5 bases from J, the gap between germline ends came to 13 bases.

Here the CDR3 reads CSARSTGTRGETQYF. The CDR3 DNA sequence: TGCAGTGCTAGGTCGACAGGTACAAGGGGAGAGACCCAGTACTTC. The chain joins TRBV20-1 to TRBJ2-5; a possible D gene is TRBD1 (6 bases). The V end lost 3 bases, the J end lost 4 bases, and 18 bases lay between the germline ends. The CDR3 has 15 residues. Germline V gene lookup returns CDR1 DFQATT and CDR2 SNEGSKA (reference sequence).

This clonotype was recorded only once. This rearrangement joins TRBV7-3 to TRBJ1-2, with D unclear. This CDR3 region has 13 residues. Trimming removed 1 base at V and 5 bases at J, with 8 bases between. Germline CDR1 is SGHTA and CDR2 is FQGTGA. The CDR3 nucleotides are TGTGCCAGCAGCTTAAATCAGGATTATGGCTACACCTTC. It is translated as CASSLNQDYGYTF.

The table lists this clonotype with many counts. The chain links TRBV19 to TRBJ1-5, with unresolved D. Germline-derived CDR1 and CDR2 are LNHDA and SQIVND (reference sequence). V lost 3 bases and J lost 5, with 8 bases in between. This CDR3 is built from 13 residues. The CDR3 DNA follows: TGTGCCAGTAGTATCCTGGTAGATCAGCCCCAGCATTTT. This sequence encodes CASSILVDQPQHF.

Relative to its sample, this clonotype is medium-sized (0.01 to 0.1%). The chain carries TRBV9 and TRBJ1-6; D possibly corresponds to TRBD1 (5 bases). From germline, CDR1 is SGDLS and CDR2 YYNGEE. The CDR3 runs 15 residues. The ends were cut back, 0 bases at V and 4 bases at J, with 8 bases in the middle. Here the CDR3 DNA reads TGTGCCAGCAGCGTAGGACAGCTTTATAATTCACCCCTCCACTTT. It codes for CASSVGQLYNSPLHF.

The sample holds one count of this clonotype. The final CDR3 position lacks the conserved phenylalanine or tryptophan, pointing to a likely read error. No DNA is shown, since the ends of the CDR3 on it are uncertain; the CDR3 is the one TCRdb lists. The chain couples TRBV7-6 to TRBJ2-7; the DNA was not used to check the table's D call, TRBD2. Including both end residues, the CDR3 is 8 amino acids long. Germline CDR1 is SGHVS and CDR2 is FNYEAQ. CDR3 amino acids: CASSLEAG.

This sequence joins TRBV9 and TRBJ2-5; 10 bases are shared with TRBD1. Losses at the gene ends were 3 bases for V and 7 bases for J; bases not matched to a gene: 15. This CDR3 is 17 amino acids long. Germline-derived CDR1 and CDR2 are SGDLS and YYNGEE. CDR3: CASSDHRDRGPWRTQYF. The DNA for the CDR3 is TGTGCCAGCAGCGATCACCGGGACAGGGGCCCATGGCGGACCCAGTACTTC.

This clonotype has ten or more counts. V usage is TRBV9 and J usage is TRBJ2-3; 9 nucleotides line up with TRBD2. J was trimmed by 5 bases and V by 5 bases; bases with no gene match: 6. CDR1 SGDLS and CDR2 YYNGEE come from the germline V gene. The CDR3 loop spans 14 amino acids. The CDR3 region has the DNA TGTGCCAGCAGACCAGCGGGAGGCGTAGATACGCAGTATTTT. Encoded protein: CASRPAGGVDTQYF.

This chain connects TRBV20-1 to TRBJ1-6; 7 bases fit TRBD1. CDR3 size: 15 residues. With V trimmed by 1 base and J by 7 bases, 7 bases remained unmatched. Germline CDR1 DFQATT, CDR2 SNEGSKA (reference sequence). The CDR3 nucleotides read TGCAGTGCTAGAGTGGGAGGGACAGACAATTCACCCCTCCACTTT. It codes for CSARVGGTDNSPLHF.